The sequence of this TCR beta chain was determined in a study of T cells in Graves' hyperthyroidism and ophthalmopathy. Study findings and constraints: Most thyroid clonotypes expanded above 0.001 were also detected in blood.

RNA transcripts served as the template for amplifying TCR beta CDR3 regions. An initial round of RT-PCR targeting the TCR CDR3 relied on the HTBI primer set. TCRdb fed the multiplex PCR reads into MiXCR, producing one record per CDR3 protein. The sample holds some 350,000 distinct CDR3 sequences, about 15% seen once. Many counts were recorded for this clonotype. Its target is unknown. Germline V gene lookup returns CDR1 DFQATT and CDR2 SNEGSKA (reference sequence). Trimming left V 0 bases short and J 4 bases short, with 19 bases between. There are 16 residues in the CDR3. This TCR was recovered from a woman aged 55 to 70 with Graves' ophthalmopathy. The specimen sequenced was blood. The rearrangement joins TRBV20-1 to TRBJ2-7; possible D gene TRBD2, 6 bases. The CDR3 loop reads CSARDSRPGASYEQYF. The CDR3 region has the DNA TGCAGTGCTAGAGATTCTAGACCGGGAGCATCGTACGAGCAGTACTTC.